Following are 24 T cell receptor beta chains from one sample sequenced in a study of blood T cell repertoires in COVID-19. The repertoire was sequenced with immunoSEQ multiplex PCR; TCRdb's copy has only in-frame clones and lacks some. The sample includes roughly 150,000 clones, 70% to 85% of them seen just once. Sequenced input: peripheral blood. The receptor source for this set is a woman aged 50 to 60 with acute or convalescent COVID-19.

The rearrangement joins TRBV18 to TRBJ2-1; possibly TRBD1 for D (6 bases). CDR1 and CDR2 from the germline V gene are KGHSH and LQKENI. V shed 0 bases and J shed 6 bases, with 15 bases lying between them. The CDR3 extends over 16 amino acids. CDR3 amino acids: CASSPPNRAAFNEQFF. The CDR3 nucleotides read TGTGCCAGCTCACCACCTAACAGGGCGGCATTCAATGAGCAGTTCTTC.

This clone was seen just once. V usage is TRBV7-9 and J usage is TRBJ1-3, with D possibly being TRBD1 (5 bases). Trimming cost V 5 bases and J 0 bases, with 11 bases left between them. Germline CDR1 reads SEHNR; CDR2 reads FQNEAQ (reference sequence). This CDR3 has 15 amino acids. The CDR3 reads CASSPQGSSGNTIYF. For the CDR3, the DNA is TGTGCCAGCAGCCCCCAGGGCTCCTCTGGAAACACCATATATTTT.

This clone has a handful of counts. The chain employs TRBV7-2 and TRBJ1-3, with 10 positions matching TRBD1. The junction had 3 bases not matched to a gene; V was cut back by 1 base and J by 0 bases. This CDR3 contains 17 residues. Germline values: CDR1 SGHTA, CDR2 FQGNSA. Written as DNA, the CDR3 is TGTGCCAGCAGCTTAGGGACAGGGGGATACTCTGGAAACACCATATATTTT. It codes for CASSLGTGGYSGNTIYF.

The chain has TRBV27 and TRBJ1-5; 9 positions agree with TRBD1. The CDR3 sequence is 17 residues long. With 6 bases clipped from V and 3 bases from J, the junction kept 12 bases outside the gene matches. Germline CDR1 MNHEY, CDR2 SMNVEV (reference sequence). The CDR3: CASRRLFGQGPNQPQHF. The CDR3 DNA follows: TGTGCCAGCAGACGGCTCTTCGGACAGGGGCCCAATCAGCCCCAGCATTTT.

V usage is TRBV3-1 (or the pseudogene TRBV3-2) and J usage is TRBJ1-2; 11 positions match TRBD1. The length of the CDR3 is 16 residues. V was pared by 0 bases and J by 7 bases, with 7 bases of the junction left unmatched. The germline CDR1 and CDR2 sequences are LGHDT and YNNKEL (reference sequence). The CDR3 DNA is TGTGCCAGCAGCCAAGAAGAGGGACAGGGGGGGTTTGGCTACACCTTC. It yields the protein CASSQEEGQGGFGYTF.

This clone was detected only once. One junction end disagrees with the germline gene, perhaps due to a read error. The gene calls are TRBV3-1 (or the pseudogene TRBV3-2) and TRBJ1-1; no reliable D call. Germline V CDR1 and CDR2: LGHDT, YNNKEL (reference sequence). This CDR3 has 15 residues. The DNA for the CDR3 is TGTGCCAACAGCCAAGGTGAAGGTTGGGCCACTGAAGCTTTCTTT. Translating gives CANSQGEGWATEAFF.

The rearrangement uses TRBV19 and TRBJ2-1; 13 nucleotides align to TRBD2. The CDR3 has 17 residues. V was clipped by 7 bases and J by 7 bases; unmatched bases: 13. The germline V gene has CDR1 LNHDA and CDR2 SQIVND (reference sequence). The CDR3 region has the DNA TGTGCCAGTATGAAAGGACCGGGACTAGCGGGGAAAAATGAGCAGTTCTTC. Residues: CASMKGPGLAGKNEQFF. The full variable domain, with the rest looked up from reference TRBV19 and TRBJ2-1, is DGGITQSPKYLFRKEGQNVTLSCEQNLNHDAMYWYRQDPGQGLRLIYYSQIVNDFQKGDIAEGYSVSREKKESFPLTVTSAQKNPTAFYLCASMKGPGLAGKNEQFFGPGTRLTVL.

The genes are TRBV19 and TRBJ2-7; TRBD2 matches at 8 bases. In germline, CDR1 is LNHDA, CDR2 SQIVND (reference sequence). The junction had 7 bases not matched to a gene; V was cut back by 0 bases and J by 3 bases. This CDR3 has 16 residues. The CDR3 loop is CASSIDVLAGRYEQYF. The CDR3 DNA follows: TGTGCCAGTAGTATAGATGTGTTAGCGGGGCGCTACGAGCAGTACTTC.

This chain connects TRBV29-1 to TRBJ2-1; 8 bases align to TRBD2. The CDR3 length is 13 residues. Germline V gene sequence: CDR1 SQVTM, CDR2 ANQGSEA. V dropped 6 bases and J dropped 9; count of bases not matched to a gene: 10. The CDR3 region has the DNA TGCAGCGTAAGGACTAGCTGGGACGTTGAGCAGTTCTTC. Residues: CSVRTSWDVEQFF.

Only a few counts were recorded for this clone. The V and J genes are TRBV15 and TRBJ2-3; D is unclear. CDR3 size: 16 residues. Germline V CDR1 and CDR2: LNHNV, YYDKDF (reference sequence). V shed 0 bases and J shed 4 bases, with 14 bases lying between them. CDR3 sequence (DNA): TGTGCCACCAGCAGAGATGGAAACCCGCGGTCAGATACGCAGTATTTT. Protein product: CATSRDGNPRSDTQYF.

The CDR3 reads CASSVAGSGRAGANVLTF. The CDR3 DNA reads as TGTGCCAGCAGCGTAGCCGGTAGCGGGAGGGCCGGGGCCAACGTCCTGACTTTC. The J gene is TRBJ2-6, the V gene TRBV9; TRBD2 matches 11 bases. The CDR3 contains 18 residues. Trimming took 0 bases from V and 4 from J; bases not matched to a gene: 6. Germline-derived CDR1 and CDR2 are SGDLS and YYNGEE.

This clone has only a few counts. V is TRBV4-3 and J is TRBJ2-2; 13 bases are a match to TRBD2. CDR1 is LGHNA, CDR2 YSLEER, per germline. The V gene end was trimmed by 4 bases and the J gene end by 6 bases; junction bases not matched to a gene: 14. The CDR3 contains 19 residues. In DNA form, the CDR3 reads TGCGCCAGCAGCCCGTTTTATCTACTAGCGGGAGGGCAGGCCGGGGAGCTGTTTTTT. Its translation: CASSPFYLLAGGQAGELFF.

V usage is TRBV15 and J usage is TRBJ2-1; 8 bases line up with TRBD2. With 4 bases clipped from V and 6 bases from J, the junction kept 8 bases outside the gene matches. The germline CDR1 and CDR2 sequences are LNHNV and YYDKDF (reference sequence). The CDR3 runs 15 residues. DNA of the CDR3: TGTGCCACCAGCAAAGCGGCGGGAGGAGGCAATGAGCAGTTCTTC. It translates to CATSKAAGGGNEQFF.

J is TRBJ1-2 and V is TRBV6-5, with 8 bases identical to TRBD1. In germline, CDR1 is MNHEY, CDR2 SVGAGI. The CDR3 runs 13 residues. J gave up 7 bases and V 6 bases, and 7 bases lay outside the gene matches. CDR3 coding DNA: TGTGCCAGCAGATTATATACAGGGGGTGGCTACACCTTC. The encoded protein is CASRLYTGGGYTF.

V usage is TRBV9 and J usage is TRBJ1-1; tentatively, D is TRBD1 (5 bases). V lost 4 bases, J lost 0 bases, and 13 bases lay in between. CDR3 length equals 15 residues. Germline V gives CDR1 SGDLS, CDR2 YYNGEE. The CDR3 sequence is CASSPSTDMNTEAFF. CDR3 nucleotides: TGTGCCAGCAGCCCATCCACGGACATGAACACTGAAGCTTTCTTT.

This rearrangement joins TRBV11-2 to TRBJ2-6; 7 positions agree with TRBD1. Germline values: CDR1 SGHAT, CDR2 FQNNGV. CDR3 length equals 18 residues. Trimming removed 4 bases from V and 2 bases from J; junction bases left unmatched: 11. CDR3 in amino acids: CASSWDRALATGANVLTF. DNA for the CDR3: TGTGCCAGCAGCTGGGACAGAGCCCTGGCCACTGGGGCCAACGTCCTGACTTTC. Full variable domain (rest looked up from reference TRBV11-2 and TRBJ2-6): EAGVAQSPRYKIIEKRQSVAFWCNPISGHATLYWYQQILGQGPKLLIQFQNNGVVDDSQLPKDRFSAERLKGVDSTLKIQPAKLEDSAVYLCASSWDRALATGANVLTFGAGSRLTVL.

This sequence joins TRBV5-4 and TRBJ2-2, with 8 bases that match TRBD1. The V gene's germline CDR1 is SGHNT and CDR2 YYREEE (reference sequence). After removal of 3 bases from V and 6 bases from J, the junction contained 4 bases not matched to a gene. The CDR3 has 14 amino acids. CDR3 nucleotides: TGTGCCAGCAGCTCGCAGGGGGCCGCCGGGGAGCTGTTTTTT. Its translation: CASSSQGAAGELFF.

Only one count was recorded for this clone. The chain is built from TRBV28 and TRBJ2-7, with TRBD1 matching over 8 bases. V dropped 6 bases and J dropped 3; count of bases not matched to a gene: 10. This CDR3 comprises 15 residues. The germline V gene has CDR1 MDHEN and CDR2 SYDVKM. CDR3 in amino acids: CASRSPRTGSYEQYF. The CDR3 DNA reads TGTGCCAGCAGGTCCCCCCGGACAGGGAGCTACGAGCAGTACTTC.

The CDR3 is CASTPGGETQYF. The CDR3 nucleotides are TGTGCCAGCACCCCCGGGGGAGAGACCCAGTACTTC. The chain uses TRBV12-3 or TRBV12-4 and TRBJ2-5; TRBD2 might be the D (6 bases). The length of the CDR3 is 12 residues. Between the trimmed V and J ends, which lost 7 bases and 4 bases, there was a span of 10 bases.

This clone has a single count. The chain recombines TRBV18 with TRBJ2-1, with D uncertain. CDR1 KGHSH and CDR2 LQKENI come from the germline V gene. The V and J ends lost 3 bases and 5 bases respectively, with 8 bases between them. The CDR3 extends over 13 amino acids. Here the CDR3 reads CASSPGRNNEQFF. CDR3 nucleotides: TGTGCCAGCTCACCGGGCAGGAACAATGAGCAGTTCTTC.

The chain has TRBV4-1 and TRBJ1-2; 7 bases match TRBD1. The CDR3 loop spans 18 amino acids. Trimming at V came to 1 base and at J to 0 bases, leaving 11 bases not matched to a gene. Germline V gene lookup returns CDR1 MGHRA and CDR2 YSYEKL. The CDR3 loop is CASSQVTGDSPSNYGYTF. For the CDR3, the DNA is TGCGCCAGCAGCCAAGTAACAGGGGATTCCCCCTCTAACTATGGCTACACCTTC.

This clone has at least ten counts. For the CDR3, the DNA is TGTGCCAGCAGCTTCAGACAGGGGGAGGATTCACCCCTCCACTTT. Translation: CASSFRQGEDSPLHF. The chain couples TRBV5-4 to TRBJ1-6; TRBD1 aligns across 9 bases. Germline trimming cut 2 bases from V and 8 bases from J; bases unmatched to any gene: 5. From germline, CDR1 is SGHNT and CDR2 YYREEE (reference sequence). The CDR3 has 15 amino acids.

V and J are TRBV29-1 and TRBJ1-2; no clear D. The CDR3 consists of 12 residues. V was pared by 2 bases and J by 7 bases, with 11 bases between. The germline V gene encodes CDR1 SQVTM and CDR2 ANQGSEA. The CDR3: CSVERGYGGYTF. In DNA, the CDR3 is TGCAGCGTTGAAAGAGGGTACGGTGGCTACACCTTC.

This clone showed up just once. The chain uses TRBV5-1 and TRBJ1-2; TRBD1 might be the D (6 bases). The V end was cut by 4 bases, the J end by 2 bases, with 15 bases between. CDR3 length: 15 residues. Looked up from germline, CDR1 is SGHRS and CDR2 is YFSETQ. Here the CDR3 DNA reads TGCGCCAGCAGCCCAATAATGACAGGCAACTATGGCTACACCTTC. Its protein product is CASSPIMTGNYGYTF.